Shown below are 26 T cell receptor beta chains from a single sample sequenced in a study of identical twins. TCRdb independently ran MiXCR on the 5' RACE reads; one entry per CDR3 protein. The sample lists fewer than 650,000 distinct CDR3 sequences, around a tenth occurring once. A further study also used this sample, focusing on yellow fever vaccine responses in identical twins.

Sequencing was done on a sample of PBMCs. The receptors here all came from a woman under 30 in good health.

The CDR3: CSARGDLASYEQYF. The CDR3 DNA reads as TGCAGTGCTCGGGGGGACCTTGCCTCCTACGAGCAGTACTTC. The chain uses TRBV20-1 and TRBJ2-7; 7 nucleotides line up with TRBD2. The CDR3 runs to 14 residues. With 5 bases clipped from V and 0 bases from J, the junction kept 7 bases outside the gene matches. The germline gives CDR1 DFQATT, CDR2 SNEGSKA (reference sequence).

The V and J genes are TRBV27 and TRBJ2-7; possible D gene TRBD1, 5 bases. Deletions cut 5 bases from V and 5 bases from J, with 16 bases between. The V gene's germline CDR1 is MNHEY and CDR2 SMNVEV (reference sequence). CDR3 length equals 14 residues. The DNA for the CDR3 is TGTGCCAGCAGTACCTTGGGGCCGTGGAACGAGCAGTACTTC. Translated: CASSTLGPWNEQYF.

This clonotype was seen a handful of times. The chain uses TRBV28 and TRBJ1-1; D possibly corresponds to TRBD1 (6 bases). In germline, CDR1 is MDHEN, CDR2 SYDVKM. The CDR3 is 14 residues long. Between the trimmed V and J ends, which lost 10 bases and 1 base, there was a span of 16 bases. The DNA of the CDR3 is TGTGCCATTCTACCCGCAGGGGAGAACACTGAAGCTTTCTTT. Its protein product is CAILPAGENTEAFF.

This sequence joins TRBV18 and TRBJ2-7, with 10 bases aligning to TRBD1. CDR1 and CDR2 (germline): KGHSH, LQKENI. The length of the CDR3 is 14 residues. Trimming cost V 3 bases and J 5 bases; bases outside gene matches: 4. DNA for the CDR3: TGTGCCAGCTCACCGGGACAGGGGCCCCACGAGCAGTACTTC. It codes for CASSPGQGPHEQYF. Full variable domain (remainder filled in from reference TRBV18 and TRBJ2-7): NAGVMQNPRHLVRRRGQEARLRCSPMKGHSHVYWYRQLPEEGLKFMVYLQKENIIDESGMPKERFSAEFPKEGPSILRIQQVVRGDSAAYFCASSPGQGPHEQYFGPGTRLTVT.

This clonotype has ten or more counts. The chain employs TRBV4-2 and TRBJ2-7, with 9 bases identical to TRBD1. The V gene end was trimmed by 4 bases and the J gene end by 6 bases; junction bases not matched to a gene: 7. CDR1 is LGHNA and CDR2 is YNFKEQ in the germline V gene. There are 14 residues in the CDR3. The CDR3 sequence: CASSPRTGDVEQYF. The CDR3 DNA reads TGTGCCAGCAGCCCCCGGACAGGGGATGTCGAGCAGTACTTC.

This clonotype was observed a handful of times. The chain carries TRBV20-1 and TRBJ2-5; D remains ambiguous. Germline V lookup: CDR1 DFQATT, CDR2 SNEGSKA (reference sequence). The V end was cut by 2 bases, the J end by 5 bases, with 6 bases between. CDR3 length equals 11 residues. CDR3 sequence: CSARYGETQYF. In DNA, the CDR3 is TGCAGTGCTAGATATGGGGAGACCCAGTACTTC.

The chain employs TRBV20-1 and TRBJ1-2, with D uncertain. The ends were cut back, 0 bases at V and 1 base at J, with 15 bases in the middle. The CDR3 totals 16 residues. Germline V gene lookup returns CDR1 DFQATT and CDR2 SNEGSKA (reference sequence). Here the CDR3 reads CSARDPRREVNYGYTF. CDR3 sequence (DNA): TGCAGTGCTAGAGACCCCCGGAGGGAAGTTAACTATGGCTACACCTTC.

CDR3 amino acids: CSARDRNTYEQYF. The CDR3, as DNA: TGCAGCGCAAGGGACAGGAACACCTACGAGCAGTACTTC. V usage is TRBV29-1 and J usage is TRBJ2-7, with 8 bases matching TRBD1. This CDR3 has 13 amino acids. The junction had 7 bases not matched to a gene; V was cut back by 7 bases and J by 2 bases. Germline V gene data show CDR1 as SQVTM and CDR2 as ANQGSEA.

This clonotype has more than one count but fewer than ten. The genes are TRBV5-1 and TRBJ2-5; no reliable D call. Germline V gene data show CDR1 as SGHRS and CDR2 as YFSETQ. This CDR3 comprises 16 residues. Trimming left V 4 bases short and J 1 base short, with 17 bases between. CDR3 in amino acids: CASSAGSKITQETQYF. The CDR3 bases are TGCGCCAGCAGCGCCGGGTCCAAAATAACCCAAGAGACCCAGTACTTC. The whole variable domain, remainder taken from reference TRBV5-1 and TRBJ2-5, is KAGVTQTPRYLIKTRGQQVTLSCSPISGHRSVSWYQQTPGQGLQFLFEYFSETQRNKGNFPGRFSGRQFSNSRSEMNVSTLELGDSALYLCASSAGSKITQETQYFGPGTRLLVL.

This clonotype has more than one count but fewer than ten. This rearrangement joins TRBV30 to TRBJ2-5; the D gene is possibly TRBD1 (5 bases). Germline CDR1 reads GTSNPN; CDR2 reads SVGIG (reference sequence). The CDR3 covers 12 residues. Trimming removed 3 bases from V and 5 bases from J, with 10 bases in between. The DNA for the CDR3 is TGTGCCTGGAGAAGGGGCAAGGAGACCCAGTACTTC. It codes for CAWRRGKETQYF.

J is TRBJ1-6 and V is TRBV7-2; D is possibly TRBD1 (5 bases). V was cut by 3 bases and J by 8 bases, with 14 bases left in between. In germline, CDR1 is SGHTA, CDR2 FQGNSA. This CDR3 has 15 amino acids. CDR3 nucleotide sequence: TGTGCCAGCAGCTTTTGGGGGGGAGGTGATTCACCCCTCCACTTT. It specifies CASSFWGGGDSPLHF.

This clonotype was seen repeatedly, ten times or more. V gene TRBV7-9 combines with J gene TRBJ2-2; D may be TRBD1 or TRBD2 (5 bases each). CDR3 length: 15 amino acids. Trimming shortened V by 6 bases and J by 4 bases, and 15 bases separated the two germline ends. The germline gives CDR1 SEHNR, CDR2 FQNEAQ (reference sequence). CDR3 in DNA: TGTGCCAGCAGTCTCGCTGGGACGAGCACCGGGGAGCTGTTTTTT. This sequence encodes CASSLAGTSTGELFF.

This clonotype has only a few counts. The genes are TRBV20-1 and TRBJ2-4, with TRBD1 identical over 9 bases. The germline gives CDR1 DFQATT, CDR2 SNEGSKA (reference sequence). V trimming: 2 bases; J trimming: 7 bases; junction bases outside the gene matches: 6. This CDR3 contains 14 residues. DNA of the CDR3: TGCAGTGCTAGACGTTCGGGGACAGGGAACATTCAGTACTTC. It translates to CSARRSGTGNIQYF.

The CDR3 sequence: CASSDRAEQPQHF. CDR3 nucleotide sequence: TGTGCCAGCTCCGACAGGGCGGAGCAGCCCCAGCATTTT. The V call is TRBV6-2 or TRBV6-3, the J call TRBJ1-5; 7 nucleotides agree with TRBD1. Germline V gene data show CDR1 as MNHEY and CDR2 as SVGEGT. The CDR3 runs 13 residues. J gave up 7 bases and V 8 bases, and 8 bases lay outside the gene matches.

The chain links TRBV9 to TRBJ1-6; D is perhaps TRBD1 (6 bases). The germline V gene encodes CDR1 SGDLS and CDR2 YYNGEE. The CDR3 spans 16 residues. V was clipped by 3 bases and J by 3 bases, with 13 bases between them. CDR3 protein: CASSADRDIYNSPLHF. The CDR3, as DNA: TGTGCCAGCAGCGCGGACCGGGACATCTATAATTCACCCCTCCACTTT. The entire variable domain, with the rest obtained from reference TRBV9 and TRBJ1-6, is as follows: DSGVTQTPKHLITATGQRVTLRCSPRSGDLSVYWYQQSLDQGLQFLIQYYNGEERAKGNILERFSAQQFPDLHSELNLSSLELGDSALYFCASSADRDIYNSPLHFGNGTRLTVT.

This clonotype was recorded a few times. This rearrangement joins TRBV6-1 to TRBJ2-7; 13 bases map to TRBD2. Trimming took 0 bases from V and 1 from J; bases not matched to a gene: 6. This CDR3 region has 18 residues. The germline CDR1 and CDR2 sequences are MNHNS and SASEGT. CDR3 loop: CASSEAEGLAGMSYEQYF. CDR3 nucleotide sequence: TGTGCCAGCAGTGAAGCGGAGGGACTAGCGGGGATGTCCTACGAGCAGTACTTC.

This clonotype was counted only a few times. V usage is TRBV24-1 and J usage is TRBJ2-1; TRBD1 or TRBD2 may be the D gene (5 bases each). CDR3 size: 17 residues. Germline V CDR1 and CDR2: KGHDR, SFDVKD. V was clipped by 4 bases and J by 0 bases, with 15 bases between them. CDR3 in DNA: TGTGCCACCAGTGACCGGCCGGGGCGTCCCTCCTACAATGAGCAGTTCTTC. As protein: CATSDRPGRPSYNEQFF.

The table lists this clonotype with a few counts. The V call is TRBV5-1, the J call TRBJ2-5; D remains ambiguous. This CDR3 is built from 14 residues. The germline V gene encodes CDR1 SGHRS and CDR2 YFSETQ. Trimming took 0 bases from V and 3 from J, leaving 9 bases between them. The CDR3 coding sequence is TGCGCCAGCAGCTTGGTGTTCAGTGAAGAGACCCAGTACTTC. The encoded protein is CASSLVFSEETQYF.

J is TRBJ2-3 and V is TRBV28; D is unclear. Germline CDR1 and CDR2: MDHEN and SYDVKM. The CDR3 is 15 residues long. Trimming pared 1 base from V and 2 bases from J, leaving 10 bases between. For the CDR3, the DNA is TGTGCCAGCAGTTTATCCGGTGCAGCCACAGATACGCAGTATTTT. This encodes CASSLSGAATDTQYF.

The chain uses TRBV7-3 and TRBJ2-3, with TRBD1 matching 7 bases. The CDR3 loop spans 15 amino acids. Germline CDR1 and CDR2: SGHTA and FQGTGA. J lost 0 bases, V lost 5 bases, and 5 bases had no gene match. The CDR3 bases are TGTGCCAGCAGCAAGACAGGGATTAGCACAGATACGCAGTATTTT. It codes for CASSKTGISTDTQYF.

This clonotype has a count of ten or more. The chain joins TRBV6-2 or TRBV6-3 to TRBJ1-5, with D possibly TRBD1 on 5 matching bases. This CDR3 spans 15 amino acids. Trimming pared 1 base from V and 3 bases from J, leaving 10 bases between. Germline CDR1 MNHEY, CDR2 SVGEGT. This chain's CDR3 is CASSYYGTDNQPQHF. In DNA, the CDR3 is TGTGCCAGCAGTTACTACGGGACGGACAATCAGCCCCAGCATTTT.

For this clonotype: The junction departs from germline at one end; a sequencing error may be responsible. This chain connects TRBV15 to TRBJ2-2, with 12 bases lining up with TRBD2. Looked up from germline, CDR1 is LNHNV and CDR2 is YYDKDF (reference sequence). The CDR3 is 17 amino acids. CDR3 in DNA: TGTGCCACCAGCGCTCCTAGCGGGGGGGGGAACACCGGGGAGCTGGTTTTT. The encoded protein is CATSAPSGGGNTGELVF.

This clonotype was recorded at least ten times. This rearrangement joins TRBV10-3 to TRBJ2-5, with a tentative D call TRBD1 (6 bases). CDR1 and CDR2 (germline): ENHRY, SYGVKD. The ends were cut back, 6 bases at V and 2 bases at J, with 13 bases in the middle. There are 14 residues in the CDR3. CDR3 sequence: CAIREQGWQETQYF. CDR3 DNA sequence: TGTGCCATCAGGGAACAGGGATGGCAAGAGACCCAGTACTTC.

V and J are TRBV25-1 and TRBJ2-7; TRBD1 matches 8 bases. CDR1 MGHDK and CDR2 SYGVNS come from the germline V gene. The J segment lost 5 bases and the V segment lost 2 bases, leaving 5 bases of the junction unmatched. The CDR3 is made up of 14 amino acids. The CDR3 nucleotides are TGTGCCAGCAGTGAACAGGGGGCGGTCAACGAGCAGTACTTC. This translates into CASSEQGAVNEQYF.

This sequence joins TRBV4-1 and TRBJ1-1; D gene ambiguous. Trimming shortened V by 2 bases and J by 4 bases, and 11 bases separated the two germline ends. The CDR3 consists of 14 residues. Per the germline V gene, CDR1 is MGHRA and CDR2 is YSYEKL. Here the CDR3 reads CASSQRGGFTEAFF. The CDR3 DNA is TGCGCCAGCAGCCAACGTGGCGGGTTCACTGAAGCTTTCTTT.

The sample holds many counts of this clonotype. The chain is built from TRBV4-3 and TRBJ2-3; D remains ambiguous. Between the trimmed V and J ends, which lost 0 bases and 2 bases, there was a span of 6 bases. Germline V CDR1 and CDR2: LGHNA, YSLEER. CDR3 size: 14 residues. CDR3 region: CASSQDKTTDTQYF. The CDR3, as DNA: TGCGCCAGCAGCCAAGATAAGACCACAGATACGCAGTATTTT.